This entry lists 15 T cell receptor beta chains sequenced from one sample in a study of blood T cell repertoires in COVID-19 (dated by TCRdb to 2020 to 2021). The library was obtained by the immunoSEQ multiplex PCR assay. As stored in TCRdb, this immuneACCESS dataset retains in-frame rearrangements with V and J assigned. A fraction of the clones does not appear; measured against another copy, unresolved V genes explain less than half of the discrepancy, and the remainder lacks a known reason. The sample table records 200,000 to 250,000 clones; 82% of these occur just once. Of the sample, about 3.9% is held by the ten largest clones. The sequencing sample was made of peripheral blood. The receptor source for this set is a woman of 80 years or more with acute or convalescent COVID-19.

The V and J genes are TRBV12-5 and TRBJ1-2; D is undetermined. Germline lookup yields CDR1 LGHNT and CDR2 FRNRAP. The CDR3 runs 15 residues. Between the trimmed V and J ends, which lost 0 bases and 6 bases, there was a span of 14 bases. CDR3 sequence: CASGLVRGGADGYTF. In DNA form, the CDR3 reads TGTGCTAGTGGTTTGGTACGAGGAGGCGCGGATGGCTACACCTTC. Based on the CDR3 plus reference TRBV12-5 and TRBJ1-2, the full variable domain is DARVTQTPRHKVTEMGQEVTMRCQPILGHNTVFWYRQTMMQGLELLAYFRNRAPLDDSGMPKDRFSAEMPDATLATLKIQPSEPRDSAVYFCASGLVRGGADGYTFGSGTRLTVV.

The chain joins TRBV5-5 to TRBJ2-7; D ambiguous. CDR1 and CDR2 (germline): SGHKS, YYEKEE (reference sequence). V shed 2 bases and J shed 4 bases, with 16 bases lying between them. There are 15 residues in the CDR3. CDR3 in amino acids: CASSLASTISYEQYF. The CDR3 nucleotides read TGTGCCAGCAGCTTAGCCTCGACAATCTCTTACGAGCAGTACTTC. Full variable domain (remainder filled in from reference TRBV5-5 and TRBJ2-7): DAGVTQSPTHLIKTRGQQVTLRCSPISGHKSVSWYQQVLGQGPQFIFQYYEKEERGRGNFPDRFSARQFPNYSSELNVNALLLGDSALYLCASSLASTISYEQYFGPGTRLTVT.

The chain links TRBV29-1 to TRBJ1-2; D is unclear. Looked up from germline, CDR1 is SQVTM and CDR2 is ANQGSEA. The CDR3 is 12 residues long. Trimming removed 0 bases from V and 3 bases from J, with 5 bases in between. The CDR3 sequence is CSVEDPYYGYTF. Written as DNA, the CDR3 is TGCAGCGTTGAAGACCCTTACTATGGCTACACCTTC.

This clone has more than one count but fewer than ten. The chain recombines TRBV4-3 with TRBJ2-7; perhaps TRBD2 as D (5 bases). There are 15 residues in the CDR3. The germline V and J ends were trimmed by 2 bases and 4 bases, with 15 bases remaining between them. Germline CDR1 and CDR2: LGHNA and YSLEER. CDR3 sequence: CASSQFQAGGYEQYF. CDR3 bases: TGCGCCAGCAGCCAATTTCAAGCAGGCGGGTACGAGCAGTACTTC.

The rearrangement uses TRBV7-9 and TRBJ1-5; D is ambiguous. Deletions cut 0 bases from V and 4 bases from J, with 4 bases between. There are 13 residues in the CDR3. Germline V gene data show CDR1 as SEHNR and CDR2 as FQNEAQ (reference sequence). The CDR3 DNA reads TGTGCCAGCAGCTTAGCTCAGAATCAGCCCCAGCATTTT. Its translation: CASSLAQNQPQHF.

The chain has TRBV19 and TRBJ1-5; 7 positions agree with TRBD1. The CDR3 is 17 residues long. The junction had 12 bases not matched to a gene; V was cut back by 4 bases and J by 3 bases. Germline V gene lookup returns CDR1 LNHDA and CDR2 SQIVND (reference sequence). DNA of the CDR3: TGTGCCAGTAGTACTCACCACAGGGGAGAGGACAATCAGCCCCAGCATTTT. Protein: CASSTHHRGEDNQPQHF.

The chain uses TRBV29-1 and TRBJ2-2; 9 bases align to TRBD2. J lost 5 bases, V lost 5 bases, and 6 bases had no gene match. In germline, CDR1 is SQVTM, CDR2 ANQGSEA. This CDR3 has 14 amino acids. The CDR3 coding sequence is TGCAGCGTTTCGCCTAGCGGGAAAACCGGGGAGCTGTTTTTT. Residues: CSVSPSGKTGELFF.

CDR3 in amino acids: CASSFQGAREQYF. The CDR3 DNA is TGTGCCAGCAGCTTCCAGGGGGCTAGGGAGCAGTACTTC. The chain couples TRBV5-4 to TRBJ2-7; 8 positions match TRBD1. The CDR3 is made up of 13 amino acids. The germline V gene encodes CDR1 SGHNT and CDR2 YYREEE (reference sequence). After removal of 2 bases from V and 7 bases from J, the junction contained 5 bases not matched to a gene.

This rearrangement joins TRBV4-3 to TRBJ1-2; D unclear. The germline V gene has CDR1 LGHNA and CDR2 YSLEER. The CDR3 is made up of 16 amino acids. V lost 1 base and J lost 8, with 20 bases in between. The CDR3 sequence: CASSQVPGEFPWGYTF. DNA for the CDR3: TGCGCCAGCAGCCAAGTCCCCGGGGAGTTCCCCTGGGGCTACACCTTC.

The V and J genes are TRBV20-1 and TRBJ1-2; 8 bases align to TRBD1. The CDR3 is made up of 13 amino acids. The J segment lost 8 bases and the V segment lost 3 bases, leaving 8 bases of the junction unmatched. Germline V lookup: CDR1 DFQATT, CDR2 SNEGSKA (reference sequence). The CDR3 sequence: CSASWGDRIGYTF. The CDR3 region has the DNA TGCAGTGCTAGTTGGGGGGACAGGATAGGCTACACCTTC.

As DNA, the CDR3 is TGTGCCAGCATCCCCGGCGGGCAGGGGAACTACAATGAGCAGTTCTTC. Translation: CASIPGGQGNYNEQFF. This sequence joins TRBV28 and TRBJ2-1, with D perhaps TRBD1 (6 bases). The germline gives CDR1 MDHEN, CDR2 SYDVKM. This CDR3 region has 16 residues. The V and J ends lost 7 bases and 3 bases respectively, with 19 bases between them.

The rearrangement links TRBV4-2 to TRBJ1-1, with 7 bases identical to TRBD1. V shed 5 bases, J shed 0 bases, and the junction held 6 bases outside the gene matches. From germline, CDR1 is LGHNA and CDR2 YNFKEQ. There are 15 residues in the CDR3. The CDR3 DNA is TGTGCCAGCAGCAAAGGACAGGACCTGAACACTGAAGCTTTCTTT. Translated: CASSKGQDLNTEAFF.

The V gene is TRBV5-1, the J gene TRBJ1-4; the D gene is possibly TRBD1 (6 bases). In germline, CDR1 is SGHRS, CDR2 YFSETQ. V was clipped by 5 bases and J by 3 bases, with 17 bases between them. This CDR3 has 16 residues. CDR3 residues: CASSLQGLGANEKLFF. CDR3 in DNA: TGCGCCAGCAGTCTCCAGGGGTTAGGGGCTAATGAAAAACTGTTTTTT.

The chain combines TRBV29-1 with TRBJ2-7; the D gene is possibly TRBD1 (7 bases). Germline CDR1 and CDR2: SQVTM and ANQGSEA. V was shortened by 6 bases and J by 5 bases, with 17 bases between the two germline ends. CDR3 length: 13 amino acids. CDR3 residues: CSVFQGGFDEQYF. The CDR3 DNA reads as TGCAGCGTCTTTCAGGGGGGTTTCGACGAGCAGTACTTC.

This sequence joins TRBV5-3 and TRBJ2-3; D may be TRBD1 (6 bases). TRBV5-3 belongs to the ORF category, with a function that is uncertain. This CDR3 is built from 22 residues. Trimming shortened V by 2 bases and J by 2 bases, and 33 bases separated the two germline ends. The CDR3 DNA sequence: TGTGCCAGAAGCTTTCCAGGGGAAAAAGGTCTTCCCCCCACAGCCCTCACAGATACGCAGTATTTT. It translates to CARSFPGEKGLPPTALTDTQYF.